A single sample is the source of the 4 T cell receptor beta chains below, sequenced in a study of blood T cell repertoires in COVID-19. Sequencing was performed with immunoSEQ multiplex PCR; in TCRdb, only in-frame clones are kept and a portion is missing. The sample holds 280,000 or so clones, around 84% seen once. The material sequenced was PBMCs or T cells enriched from blood (not recorded which). All receptors derive from a woman aged 45-65 years who had recovered from COVID-19.

The V call is TRBV18, the J call TRBJ1-3, with D maybe TRBD1 (5 bases). The CDR3 totals 17 residues. V was clipped by 3 bases and J by 0 bases, with 15 bases between them. The germline V gene has CDR1 KGHSH and CDR2 LQKENI. In DNA, the CDR3 is TGTGCCAGCTCACCGTCTAAGACAGCCGACTCTGGAAACACCATATATTTT. Its protein is CASSPSKTADSGNTIYF.

V and J are TRBV6-2 or TRBV6-3 and TRBJ2-2; the D is unclear. Germline V lookup: CDR1 MNHEY, CDR2 SVGEGT. The CDR3 totals 15 residues. Trimming stripped 3 bases from V and 0 bases from J, with 8 bases between. The CDR3 sequence: CASSYSVPNTGELFF. The CDR3 DNA is TGTGCCAGCAGTTATAGTGTCCCGAACACCGGGGAGCTGTTTTTT.

The chain combines TRBV7-9 with TRBJ2-1, with 7 bases lining up with TRBD2. V was pared by 3 bases and J by 0 bases, with 11 bases of the junction left unmatched. The CDR3 is made up of 18 amino acids. The germline V gene has CDR1 SEHNR and CDR2 FQNEAQ (reference sequence). CDR3 residues: CASSLRPLASSSYNEQFF. CDR3 nucleotide sequence: TGTGCCAGCAGCTTGCGCCCACTAGCGTCGAGCTCCTACAATGAGCAGTTCTTC. The full variable domain, completed using reference TRBV7-9 and TRBJ2-1, is DTGVSQNPRHKITKRGQNVTFRCDPISEHNRLYWYRQTLGQGPEFLTYFQNEAQLEKSRLLSDRFSAERPKGSFSTLEIQRTEQGDSAMYLCASSLRPLASSSYNEQFFGPGTRLTVL.

The chain employs TRBV3-1 (or the pseudogene TRBV3-2) and TRBJ2-7, with a possible D match to TRBD2 (6 bases). Germline V gene sequence: CDR1 LGHDT, CDR2 YNNKEL (reference sequence). V dropped 3 bases and J dropped 6 bases, with 12 bases sitting between them. The CDR3 runs 13 residues. The CDR3 here is CASSQALSGEQYF. The CDR3 DNA is TGTGCCAGCAGCCAGGCCCTTAGCGGCGAGCAGTACTTC.